This T cell receptor (beta chain) originates from a study of CD8 T cells in Susac syndrome (dated by TCRdb to the late 2010s). Broadly, across the study: Among the sequenced Susac syndrome patients, five or six had clinically active disease and under ten were in clinical remission. At blood withdrawal, Susac syndrome patients were either therapy-naive, taking corticosteroids (in some cases with IVIg as well), or taking IVIg alone. The study used repertoire sequencing to test whether antigen drove CD8+ T cell activation and differentiation in Susac syndrome. General study outcomes and caveats: The TCR sequencing and HLA analysis was acknowledged to have included a relatively small number of individuals. In the CD4+ T cell repertoire of Susac syndrome patients, clonal expansion was not detected.

Peripheral blood CD8+ and CD4+ T cells from healthy donors, Susac syndrome patients and multiple sclerosis patients were profiled using high-throughput TCR beta sequencing. Susac syndrome patients met recently defined diagnostic criteria for definite or probable disease. CD8+ TEMRA cells were enriched by FACS, while bulk CD8+ and CD4+ T cells were purified by magnetic negative isolation. Blood was collected in EDTA tubes and processed within 24 hours, with PBMCs isolated through density gradient centrifugation. PBMCs intended for TCR sequencing were cryopreserved in liquid nitrogen and thawed later in a water bath at 37 degrees C. A purity of at least 90% was achieved for sorted or isolated CD4+, CD8+ and CD8+ TEMRA cells. CDR1 and CDR2 (ENHRY, SYGVKD) derive from the germline V gene. V sheds 0 bases and J sheds 8 bases, leaving 13 bases between their ends. The CDR3, from cysteine to phenylalanine, totals 14 residues. Solely the CDR3 DNA is kept, with 42 bases framed from the first base.

RNA was extracted with the RNeasy kit and roughly 0.5 to 1 ug was reverse transcribed using random hexamers. The immunoSEQ multiplex PCR assay, covering 54 Vbeta and 13 Jbeta segments, was used to amplify TCR beta CDR3 regions. PCR amplification bias was corrected using a synthetic template baseline for primer optimization and computational correction. The original pipeline was this. Reads were assigned to V, D and J genes according to IMGT and analyzed in immunoSEQ Analyzer, with only productive sequences retained. Clonality was calculated as one minus the Shannon entropy normalized by log2 of the number of productive unique sequences. For each patient and control, public and private clones were evaluated among the 100 most prevalent clones. Clones were defined as Susac-specific when absent from the healthy and MS cohorts, from over a thousand published viral clones and from other ImmuneACCESS disease sequences. TCRdb's own reprocessing of the public reads used fastp at Q25 and MiXCR and kept productive beta chains. Rows with one shared CDR3 protein collapse into an entry with the most common genes and DNA. TCRdb's processing, not the authors' own work, is the source of the V and J calls. Across this sample there are 95,000 to 150,000 distinct CDR3 sequences, with 96% seen only once. The ten top clones hold about 0.14% of the sample.

In the case of this clonotype: Its target antigen remains unknown. Base qualities were left out, and no much larger clone turns up one base away.

Sample: CD4+ T cells from PBMCs. The TCR comes from a human donor with Susac syndrome. Here the chain combines TRBV10-3 and TRBJ1-2; the D gene lacks a confident call. The bases read TGTGCCATCAGTGAGTCGTTTGGTGTGAGCGGCTACACCTTC. It translates as CAISESFGVSGYTF.